What follows describes a single T cell receptor (beta chain). Its specificity is unknown. Profiled with immunoSEQ multiplex PCR; TCRdb holds only in-frame clones, not every one. The profile covers some 70,000 clones, with about 80% appearing a single time and around 1.3% taken by the ten largest. This sample is part of a study of vaccination effects on CD4 cells after COVID-19. Turning to the study itself: Sampling occurred a median 72 days post second dose, range 14 to 241.

The study, taken as a whole, reports: Clones that were induced by infection or by vaccine showed marked contraction late after vaccination.

Before sequencing, viral peptide pools were used by the ViraFEST assay to expand antigen-specific CD4+ T cells. Once cultured for nine to ten days, the cells underwent separation to obtain CD4+ T cells. Vaccination of participants consisted of two doses of either the BNT162b2 or mRNA-1273 vaccine. Negative nucleocapsid antibody tests before and after vaccination confirmed no previous SARS-CoV-2 infection. Source: CD4+ T cells from PBMCs cultured with HCoV-229E spike peptides, taken after COVID-19 vaccination. The receptor was derived from a human donor who received a COVID-19 vaccine.

The DNA of the CDR3 is TGTGCCAGCAGCCAAACCGGACAGGGGGCGGCTGGCTACACCTTC. Protein: CASSQTGQGAAGYTF. The rearrangement links TRBV5-5 to TRBJ1-2; 11 nucleotides agree with TRBD1. CDR1 is SGHKS and CDR2 is YYEKEE in the germline V gene (reference sequence). The CDR3 loop spans 15 amino acids. The V segment lost 4 bases and the J segment 7 bases; nucleotides outside the gene matches: 9.